The present T cell receptor (beta chain) was sequenced within a study of blood T cell repertoires in COVID-19. Study information: Acute and convalescent COVID-19 samples came from the United States, Italy and Spain. Nucleic acid was either cDNA or gDNA, and it came from T cells, B-cell-depleted T cells, or PBMCs.

Original handling: From reference gene primer amplification, estimates of nucleated cell counts were derived. This table comes from immunoSEQ multiplex PCR, and its TCRdb copy is limited to in-frame clones, with some not included. Clone size and V and J calls were adopted from that table, with D and trimming inferred from the DNA. Among some 200,000 clones listed, 65% to 90% were seen once. This CDR3 is built from 10 residues. The germline V and J ends were trimmed by 7 bases and 8 bases, with 8 bases remaining between them. Germline V CDR1 and CDR2: SNHLY, FYNNEI. The material sequenced was peripheral blood. V gene TRBV2 combines with J gene TRBJ1-2; weak D call: TRBD1 (5 bases). The receptor comes from a human donor in a cohort sampled during active COVID-19. This CDR3 reads CASTGRGYTF. In DNA form, the CDR3 reads TGTGCCAGCACAGGGCGCGGCTACACCTTC.